The clone carrying this T cell receptor (beta chain) was counted a few times. The data were taken from a study of blood T cells in healthy people across ages. In terms of origin and age, donors were healthy Caucasian individuals from Russia aged roughly 6 to 90. Germline CDR1 and CDR2: MNHEY and SMNVEV (reference sequence). The V segment lost 8 bases and the J segment 2 bases; nucleotides outside the gene matches: 3. CDR3 length: 14 amino acids. Through a sample-barcoded 5' primer and a J-beta primer mix, a second PCR was run for about 6 to 11 cycles. Researchers report that a template-switch adaptor with 12 random nucleotides tagged each cDNA molecule. TCRdb re-called the 5' RACE reads with MiXCR, one entry per CDR3 protein. The table has about 1.6 million distinct CDR3 sequences, about 32% seen once; the top ten hold about 10%.

The sequenced sample was blood. The chain recombines TRBV27 with TRBJ2-3, with TRBD2 identical over 11 bases. The receptor was derived from a woman in her 30s in good health. The CDR3, as DNA: TGTGCCAGCTCGGGACTAGCGGTCACAGATACGCAGTATTTT. Translating it yields CASSGLAVTDTQYF.